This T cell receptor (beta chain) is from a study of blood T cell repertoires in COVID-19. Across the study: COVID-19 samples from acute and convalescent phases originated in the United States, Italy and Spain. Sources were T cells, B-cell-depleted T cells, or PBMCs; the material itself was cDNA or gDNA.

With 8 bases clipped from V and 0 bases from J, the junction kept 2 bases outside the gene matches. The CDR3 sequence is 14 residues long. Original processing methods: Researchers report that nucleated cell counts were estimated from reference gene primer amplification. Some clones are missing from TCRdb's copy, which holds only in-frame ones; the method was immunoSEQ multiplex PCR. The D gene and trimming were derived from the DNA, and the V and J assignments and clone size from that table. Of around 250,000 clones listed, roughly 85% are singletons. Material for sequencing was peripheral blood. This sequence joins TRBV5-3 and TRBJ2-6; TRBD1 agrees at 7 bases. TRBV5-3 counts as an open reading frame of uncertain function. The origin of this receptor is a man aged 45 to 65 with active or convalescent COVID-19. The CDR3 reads CASPGGSGANVLTF. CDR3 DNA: TGTGCCAGCCCAGGGGGCTCTGGGGCCAACGTCCTGACTTTC.